The following is a T cell receptor (beta chain) sequence with its context. Its matching antigen is unknown. The sample comes from a study of T cell responses to AZD1222 COVID-19 vaccine. Produced via immunoSEQ multiplex PCR; TCRdb's table is partial and in-frame only. The repertoire shows about 140,000 clones; the top ten hold roughly 2%. The study, taken as a whole, reports: Baseline serostatus was positive in only a handful of AZD1222 recipients. Unmutated variant regions are reportedly targeted by nearly half of spike-specific TCRs. Possibly, clonal diversity was underestimated; donors were largely white British and included more females. An increase in Spike-specific TCR breadth and depth was observed after two AZD1222 doses.

The CDR3 covers 13 residues. Germline assignment: CDR1 LNHDA and CDR2 SQIVND (reference sequence). Trimming cost V 4 bases and J 3 bases, with 7 bases left between them. The rearrangement uses TRBV19 and TRBJ2-1; D might be TRBD2 (5 bases). The specimen sequenced was peripheral blood. The TCR comes from an adult in good health. CDR3 loop: CASSTTSYNEQFF. The CDR3 DNA sequence: TGTGCCAGTAGTACTACTAGCTACAATGAGCAGTTCTTC.